A selection of T cell receptor beta chains follows, all from one sample in a study of blood T cell repertoires in COVID-19. Method: immunoSEQ multiplex PCR; TCRdb's copy keeps in-frame clones and lacks some. Of about 89,000 clones detected, 78% appear once; the ten largest clones hold roughly 6.7%. The sample was peripheral blood. Every receptor here comes from a man between 65 and 80 years old with COVID-19, enrolled during active disease. CDR3s include the opening cysteine and the closing phenylalanine or tryptophan. D genes are given only for firm matches. Clone sizes are given selectively: once, few, many, or a class where the clone is expanded.

V,D,J,size,DNA,CDR3
TRBV7-9,NA,TRBJ1-3,NA,TGTGCCAGCAGCTTAGCGTTCGGGGGAGGAAACACCATATATTTT,CASSLAFGGGNTIYF
TRBV5-4,NA,TRBJ1-1,NA,TGTGCCAGCAGCTTGATGGGGGCGCTGACTGAAGCTTTCTTT,CASSLMGALTEAFF
TRBV29-1,NA,TRBJ1-1,few,TGCAGCGCCCGAGATAGCATGAACACTGAAGCTTTCTTT,CSARDSMNTEAFF
TRBV7-2,NA,TRBJ2-2,few,TGTGCCAGCAGCTTAATGGCAGGGGCGAACACCGGGGAGCTGTTTTTT,CASSLMAGANTGELFF
TRBV7-9,NA,TRBJ1-1,NA,TGTGCCAGCAGCTACGACAGGAACACTGAAGCTTTCTTT,CASSYDRNTEAFF
TRBV24-1,TRBD1,TRBJ2-7,NA,TGTGCCACCAGTGATTCACAGGGGGCCCTATACGAGCAGTACTTC,CATSDSQGALYEQYF
TRBV7-9,NA,TRBJ2-3,NA,TGTGCCAGCAGCTCTCGGGCAGGGATCGCAGATACGCAGTATTTT,CASSSRAGIADTQYF
TRBV19,TRBD1,TRBJ1-5,NA,TGTGCCAGTAGTATCTCCGGACAGGGGGGCAATCAGCCCCAGCATTTT,CASSISGQGGNQPQHF
TRBV5-1,TRBD1,TRBJ1-2,NA,TGCGCCAGCAGCTTGGGGACAGGGTCGGGCTATGGCTACACCTTC,CASSLGTGSGYGYTF
TRBV9,NA,TRBJ1-5,NA,TGTGCCAGCGGGGGGATTCGGAGCAATCAGCCCCAGCATTTT,CASGGIRSNQPQHF
TRBV6-1,NA,TRBJ2-1,NA,TGTGCCAGCAGTGAAATGGTGGGCTCCGGTGAGCAGTTCTTC,CASSEMVGSGEQFF
TRBV28,NA,TRBJ1-4,NA,TGTGCCAGCACCCCTGATGAGGGTTTTCATGAAAAACTGTTTTTT,CASTPDEGFHEKLFF
TRBV18,TRBD1,TRBJ2-7,NA,TGTGCCAGCTCCCCGACAGGGAGATTGGGAGAGCAGTACTTC,CASSPTGRLGEQYF
TRBV27,TRBD1,TRBJ1-2,NA,TGTGCCAGCAGGAGGGACAGGGCCCATGGCTACACCTTC,CASRRDRAHGYTF
TRBV29-1,NA,TRBJ1-3,NA,TGCAGCGTTGAAGGCCCAGGGCTGGGCTCTGGAAACACCATATATTTT,CSVEGPGLGSGNTIYF
TRBV5-1,TRBD1,TRBJ2-3,NA,TGCGCCAGCAGCTTTCAGGGGGCTCTAACAGATACGCAGTATTTT,CASSFQGALTDTQYF
TRBV5-1,NA,TRBJ1-4,NA,TGCGCCAGCAGCTTGGGTGCCCGAGGTGAAAAACTGTTTTTT,CASSLGARGEKLFF
TRBV5-1,TRBD1,TRBJ1-1,NA,TGCGCCAGCAGCTCCGCAATGACAGGGAGCCTCATGAACACTGAAGCTTTCTTT,CASSSAMTGSLMNTEAFF
TRBV10-2,TRBD1,TRBJ2-7,few,TGCGCCAGTGGGGACAGCCCCTACGAGCAGTACTTC,CASGDSPYEQYF
TRBV15,TRBD1,TRBJ1-5,NA,TGTGCCACCAGCAGCTCCGGGACAGCCTATCAGCCCCAGCATTTT,CATSSSGTAYQPQHF
TRBV19,TRBD1,TRBJ1-5,NA,TGTGCCAGTAGTGGTGGCAGGGGGCACAATCAGCCCCAGCATTTT,CASSGGRGHNQPQHF
TRBV19,TRBD1,TRBJ2-1,NA,TGTGCCAGTAGTAAGGCAGGGACACGGGCTGAGGGGGCGAGGAGGGAGCAGTTCTTC,CASSKAGTRAEGARREQFF
TRBV27,TRBD1,TRBJ1-5,NA,TGTGCCACCGGTCAGGGGGCTCAGCCCCAGCATTTT,CATGQGAQPQHF
TRBV6-1,NA,TRBJ2-5,NA,TGTGCCAGCAGTGAAGGGATAGCGGTCAACCAAGAGACCCAGTACTTC,CASSEGIAVNQETQYF
TRBV7-6,NA,TRBJ2-1,NA,TGTGCCAGCAGCTTAGGTGGTTTCGGAGGACTCGTTTTCCATGAGCAGTTCTTC,CASSLGGFGGLVFHEQFF
TRBV5-5,NA,TRBJ2-1,NA,TGTGCCAGCAGCTTGGGACTAGAATCCTACAATGAGCAGTTCTTC,CASSLGLESYNEQFF
TRBV6-5,TRBD2,TRBJ2-7,NA,TGTGCCAGCAGTACTCGGACTAGCGGGAGAGGCGAGCAGTACTTC,CASSTRTSGRGEQYF
TRBV11-2,TRBD2,TRBJ2-2,few,TGTGCCAGCAGCTTAGAATACGGGACTAGCGGGAGCTCCGGGGAGCTGTTTTTT,CASSLEYGTSGSSGELFF
TRBV7-2,NA,TRBJ1-2,NA,TGTGCCAGCAGCTTACCGGCGCGGTTTACAAACTATGGCTACACCTTC,CASSLPARFTNYGYTF
TRBV4-3,TRBD1,TRBJ1-6,NA,TGCGCCAGCAGCCCGACAGGGAGCTCCTATAATTCACCCCTCCACTTT,CASSPTGSSYNSPLHF
TRBV3-1/TRBV3-2,NA,TRBJ1-1,NA,TGTGCCAGCAGCCTCCTATCAACAGGGAACACTGAAGCTTTCTTT,CASSLLSTGNTEAFF
TRBV19,TRBD1,TRBJ1-5,NA,TGTGCCAGTGTGACAGGGGCAAGCAATCAGCCCCAGCATTTT,CASVTGASNQPQHF
TRBV4-2,NA,TRBJ2-3,few,TGTGCCAGCAGCCAAGAAGTGCGGACACCCCAGAAGTATTTT,CASSQEVRTPQKYF
TRBV6-5,NA,TRBJ2-1,NA,TGTGCCAGCAGGGTTAGTGGAGGCAATGAGCAGTTCTTC,CASRVSGGNEQFF
TRBV5-1,TRBD2,TRBJ2-3,NA,TGCGCCAGCAGCCGGGGGACTAGCGGGACCGCGGATACGCAGTATTTT,CASSRGTSGTADTQYF
TRBV5-5,TRBD2,TRBJ2-7,NA,TGTGCCAGCAGCCGGACTAGCGGGAGTTGGGCCGAGCAGTACTTC,CASSRTSGSWAEQYF
TRBV11-2,TRBD2,TRBJ2-2,once,TGTGCCAGCAGCTTAGTAGTGACTAGCGGGACTCGCGACGGGGAGCTGTTTTTT,CASSLVVTSGTRDGELFF
TRBV28,TRBD1,TRBJ1-1,NA,TGTGCCAGCAGGAGACAGGGCGGGGCTGAAGCTTTCTTT,CASRRQGGAEAFF
TRBV18,NA,TRBJ2-7,NA,TGTGCCAGCTCACCACCTCTCGTACTCGAGCAGTACTTC,CASSPPLVLEQYF
TRBV11-2,NA,TRBJ2-1,NA,TGTGCCAGCAGCTTAGCGGGAACCCAAAACGGTGAGCAGTTCTTC,CASSLAGTQNGEQFF